The 10 T cell receptor beta chains in this list originate from one sample, sequenced in a study of CD8 T cells in ankylosing spondylitis listed by TCRdb under 2017. Library creation used 5' RACE. These reads were obtained on an Illumina HiSeq 2500. The raw public data were reprocessed by TCRdb itself: fastp quality trimming at Q25, MiXCR clonotype calling, in-frame beta chains only. Merged by CDR3 protein, the rows form single entries marked with the most common genes and DNA. The sample table records 200,000 to 250,000 distinct CDR3 sequences; roughly 24% of these occur just once. Of the sample, 5% to 8% is held by the ten largest clones. Material: blood, either unsorted or a sorted T cell fraction (not recorded which). These TCRs come from a male donor with ankylosing spondylitis or in good health (not recorded which).

This clonotype has ten or more counts. The V gene is TRBV4-3, the J gene TRBJ2-1, with TRBD2 matching 7 bases. Germline lookup yields CDR1 LGHNA and CDR2 YSLEER. There are 16 residues in the CDR3. After removal of 0 bases from V and 5 bases from J, the junction contained 7 bases not matched to a gene. The CDR3 coding sequence is TGCGCCAGCAGCCAAGATGTGGCTAGCGGAAACAATGAGCAGTTCTTC. Amino acids: CASSQDVASGNNEQFF.

This clonotype occurred once. The chain combines TRBV7-2 with TRBJ2-5; D is uncertain. Deletions cut 5 bases from V and 5 bases from J, with 9 bases between. CDR1 and CDR2 (germline): SGHTA, FQGNSA. This CDR3 comprises 12 residues. The CDR3 DNA follows: TGTGCCAGCAGCCCCAAGAGGGAGACCCAGTACTTC. Translated: CASSPKRETQYF.

This clonotype was detected ten times or more. This chain connects TRBV29-1 to TRBJ2-7; TRBD2 agrees at 9 bases. Germline lookup yields CDR1 SQVTM and CDR2 ANQGSEA. The length of the CDR3 is 13 residues. The ends lost 3 bases at V and 1 base at J; junction bases unmatched: 1. CDR3 sequence reads: CSVEAGGSYEQYF. The CDR3 nucleotides are TGCAGCGTTGAGGCGGGAGGGTCCTACGAGCAGTACTTC.

J is TRBJ1-1 and V is TRBV6-1; D not certain. The germline V gene encodes CDR1 MNHNS and CDR2 SASEGT. CDR3 length equals 16 residues. The ends were cut back, 2 bases at V and 0 bases at J, with 13 bases in the middle. The CDR3 nucleotides read TGTGCCAGCAGTGAATATATTTACGTAATGAACACTGAAGCTTTCTTT. Translated, it gives CASSEYIYVMNTEAFF.

The chain links TRBV7-2 to TRBJ2-7; 9 bases agree with TRBD1. Looked up from germline, CDR1 is SGHTA and CDR2 is FQGNSA. CDR3 length equals 15 residues. Trimming cost V 5 bases and J 0 bases; bases outside gene matches: 5. CDR3 region: CASSPRTGVSYEQYF. CDR3 bases: TGTGCCAGCAGCCCTCGGACAGGGGTCTCCTACGAGCAGTACTTC.

The rearrangement uses TRBV20-1 and TRBJ2-7; tentatively, D is TRBD1 (6 bases). CDR3 size: 14 residues. Germline CDR1 reads DFQATT; CDR2 reads SNEGSKA (reference sequence). V was shortened by 0 bases and J by 5 bases, with 14 bases between the two germline ends. CDR3 in amino acids: CSARDEGVSHEQYF. CDR3 nucleotide sequence: TGCAGTGCTAGAGACGAGGGGGTTTCCCACGAGCAGTACTTC.

Many counts were recorded for this clonotype. The chain carries TRBV27 and TRBJ1-5, with 7 bases aligning to TRBD1. Losses at the gene ends were 6 bases for V and 7 bases for J; bases not matched to a gene: 6. CDR3 length: 13 residues. CDR1 is MNHEY and CDR2 is SMNVEV in the germline V gene (reference sequence). The CDR3 here is CASRYQQGQPQHF. DNA of the CDR3: TGTGCCAGCAGATATCAACAGGGGCAGCCCCAGCATTTT.

The chain employs TRBV20-1 and TRBJ2-5; 8 bases are shared with TRBD2. V was pared by 5 bases and J by 1 base, with 9 bases of the junction left unmatched. Germline V gene data show CDR1 as DFQATT and CDR2 as SNEGSKA (reference sequence). The CDR3 sequence is 15 residues long. The CDR3 protein is CSAHHVLAGQETQYF. CDR3 DNA: TGCAGTGCTCACCATGTTCTAGCGGGCCAAGAGACCCAGTACTTC.

Note on this clonotype: A much larger clone lies a single base off, so this may be a read error. J is TRBJ1-4 and V is TRBV12-3 or TRBV12-4; D possibly corresponds to TRBD1 (6 bases). CDR3 size: 13 residues. V lost 8 bases and J lost 8, with 15 bases in between. The CDR3 loop reads CASGVGAEEKLFF. The CDR3 DNA sequence: TGTGCCAGCGGGGTGGGGGCGGAAGAAAAACTGTTTTTT.

V gene TRBV6-1 combines with J gene TRBJ1-2; perhaps TRBD1 as D (6 bases). The CDR3 contains 15 residues. CDR1 MNHNS and CDR2 SASEGT come from the germline V gene. The ends were cut back, 4 bases at V and 2 bases at J, with 14 bases in the middle. CDR3 protein: CASSGRQAGNYGYTF. The CDR3 nucleotides read TGTGCCAGCAGTGGACGACAGGCGGGGAACTATGGCTACACCTTC.